A selection of T cell receptor beta chains follows, all from one sample in a study of T cells in Graves' hyperthyroidism and ophthalmopathy. TCRdb reprocessed the multiplex PCR reads via MiXCR and lists one record per CDR3 protein. The sample lists about 380,000 distinct CDR3 sequences; approximately 17% were seen once. The sample was blood. The receptors originated from a man younger than 35 with Graves' ophthalmopathy. Both conserved end residues are part of each CDR3. The D gene is left open where the match is weak. Size tells how often a clone was seen (once, few, many) or the class of an expanded clone, and some rows leave it out.

>TRBV5-4|16|-|TRBJ2-1|-
CASSSKEGAFYNEQFF
TGTGCCAGCAGCTCGAAGGAGGGGGCCTTCTACAATGAGCAGTTCTTC
>TRBV29-1|12|-|TRBJ2-5|-
CSVPTPSETQYF
TGCAGCGTTCCGACCCCCTCCGAGACCCAGTACTTC
>TRBV12-3/TRBV12-4|15|TRBD1|TRBJ2-5|-
CASSLTTGGRETQYF
TGTGCCAGCAGTTTGACGACAGGGGGCAGAGAGACCCAGTACTTC
>TRBV3-1|11|-|TRBJ1-2|many
CASSLAYGYTF
TGTGCCAGCAGCCTAGCCTATGGCTACACCTTC
>TRBV7-9|15|TRBD2|TRBJ2-1|many
CASSLASGVGNEQFF
TGTGCCAGCAGCTTAGCGAGCGGGGTCGGGAATGAGCAGTTCTTC
>TRBV9|16|-|TRBJ2-7|-
CASSVELGGIPHEQYF
TGTGCCAGCAGCGTAGAGTTGGGGGGCATCCCTCACGAGCAGTACTTC
>TRBV18|16|-|TRBJ1-3|-
CASSPNGPNSGNTIYF
TGTGCCAGCTCACCTAACGGTCCCAACTCTGGAAACACCATATATTTT
>TRBV27|16|-|TRBJ1-1|many
CASSPAGRGSGTEAFF
TGTGCCAGCAGTCCGGCCGGACGGGGCTCGGGCACTGAAGCTTTCTTT
>TRBV5-1|14|TRBD1|TRBJ1-1|many
CASSPDREDTEAFF
TGCGCCAGCAGCCCAGACAGGGAGGACACTGAAGCTTTCTTT
>TRBV10-3|15|TRBD1|TRBJ2-2|few
CAISWTGEDTGELFF
TGTGCCATCAGCTGGACAGGGGAGGACACCGGGGAGCTGTTTTTT